These T cell receptor beta chains were read from a single sample in a study of blood T cell repertoires in COVID-19. Profiled with immunoSEQ multiplex PCR; TCRdb holds only in-frame clones, not every one. The sample records approximately 280,000 clones, roughly 86% being singletons. Specimen: PBMCs or T cells enriched from blood (not recorded which). The receptors here all came from a woman aged 55-75 years who had recovered from COVID-19. Each CDR3 is given with its conserved first and last residue. D genes are given only for firm matches. Only part of the rows carry a size: once, few, many, or a class if the clone is expanded.

CDR3: CASSRGQNYGYTF; DNA: TGTGCCAGCAGCCGTGGACAGAACTATGGCTACACCTTC; V: TRBV6-2/TRBV6-3; size: -; D: -; J: TRBJ1-2
CDR3: CASSSLQAGLTDQPQHF; DNA: TGTGCCAGCAGCTCTTTACAAGCAGGGTTAACGGATCAGCCCCAGCATTTT; V: TRBV28; size: -; D: -; J: TRBJ1-5
CDR3: CASSEWAGLAVKTDTQYF; DNA: TGTGCCAGCAGCGAATGGGCGGGACTAGCGGTGAAAACAGATACGCAGTATTTT; V: TRBV7-3; size: -; D: TRBD2; J: TRBJ2-3
CDR3: CASSSLAGGSYNEQFF; DNA: TGTGCCAGCAGCTCACTAGCGGGAGGGTCCTACAATGAGCAGTTCTTC; V: TRBV7-9; size: -; D: TRBD2; J: TRBJ2-1
CDR3: CASTPSTGGARDNEQFF; DNA: TGTGCCAGCACCCCATCCACGGGGGGGGCTAGGGACAATGAGCAGTTCTTC; V: TRBV28; size: -; D: TRBD2; J: TRBJ2-1
CDR3: CSVGGGDSPLHF; DNA: TGCAGCGTTGGGGGGGGCGATTCACCCCTCCACTTT; V: TRBV29-1; size: -; D: -; J: TRBJ1-6
CDR3: CASGTSGLTGELFF; DNA: TGCGCCAGTGGGACTAGCGGGCTCACCGGGGAGCTGTTTTTT; V: TRBV4-1; size: -; D: TRBD2; J: TRBJ2-2
CDR3: CASSYLAGANEQFF; DNA: TGTGCCAGCAGCTACTTAGCGGGAGCGAATGAGCAGTTCTTC; V: TRBV7-9; size: -; D: TRBD2; J: TRBJ2-1
CDR3: CASTGEPSSYNEQFF; DNA: TGTGCCAGCACTGGAGAGCCGAGCTCCTACAATGAGCAGTTCTTC; V: TRBV2; size: -; D: -; J: TRBJ2-1
CDR3: CASSAQGARGYTF; DNA: TGTGCCAGCAGTGCTCAGGGGGCAAGGGGCTACACCTTC; V: TRBV2; size: -; D: TRBD1; J: TRBJ1-2
CDR3: CASSFSLAGTTTVEQYF; DNA: TGTGCCAGCAGTTTTAGCCTAGCGGGAACGACAACAGTCGAGCAGTACTTC; V: TRBV28; size: few; D: TRBD2; J: TRBJ2-7
CDR3: CATSRSPGQGSFSNQPQHF; DNA: TGTGCCACCAGCAGATCCCCGGGACAGGGGTCTTTTAGCAATCAGCCCCAGCATTTT; V: TRBV15; size: -; D: TRBD1; J: TRBJ1-5
CDR3: CASSPGTGAQAEAFF; DNA: TGTGCCAGCTCCCCCGGGACAGGGGCACAAGCTGAAGCTTTCTTT; V: TRBV18; size: -; D: TRBD1; J: TRBJ1-1
CDR3: CASSLEGATEAFF; DNA: TGTGCCAGCAGCTTAGAGGGGGCTACTGAAGCTTTCTTT; V: TRBV7-9; size: -; D: TRBD1; J: TRBJ1-1
CDR3: CASSRDSYEQYF; DNA: TGTGCCAGCAGCAGAGACAGCTACGAGCAGTACTTC; V: TRBV3-1/TRBV3-2; size: -; D: -; J: TRBJ2-7
CDR3: CATSRAQGGNQPQHF; DNA: TGTGCCACCAGCAGAGCACAGGGGGGCAATCAGCCCCAGCATTTT; V: TRBV15; size: -; D: TRBD1; J: TRBJ1-5
CDR3: CASNRGQGSYSPLHF; DNA: TGTGCCAGCAATAGGGGACAGGGATCTTACTCACCCCTCCACTTT; V: TRBV6-5; size: once; D: TRBD1; J: TRBJ1-6
CDR3: CASSEWETGELFF; DNA: TGTGCCAGCAGTGAATGGGAGACCGGGGAGCTGTTTTTT; V: TRBV2; size: -; D: -; J: TRBJ2-2
CDR3: CASSFRFGTGTSEEQYF; DNA: TGTGCCAGCAGTTTCCGTTTCGGGACAGGGACATCGGAAGAGCAGTACTTC; V: TRBV28; size: -; D: TRBD1; J: TRBJ2-7
CDR3: CATSGTTGSSTDTQYF; DNA: TGTGCCACCAGTGGTACTACAGGGTCTAGCACAGATACGCAGTATTTT; V: TRBV24-1; size: -; D: -; J: TRBJ2-3
CDR3: CASSLGVGWTAQGGYTF; DNA: TGCGCCAGCAGCTTAGGGGTCGGGTGGACAGCTCAAGGTGGCTACACCTTC; V: TRBV5-1; size: -; D: -; J: TRBJ1-2
CDR3: CASSMGTGGSYEQYF; DNA: TGTGCCAGTAGTATGGGGACGGGGGGCTCCTACGAGCAGTACTTC; V: TRBV19; size: -; D: TRBD2; J: TRBJ2-7
CDR3: CASSLAGTGGEKLFF; DNA: TGCGCCAGCAGCTTGGCCGGGACAGGGGGTGAAAAACTGTTTTTT; V: TRBV5-1; size: -; D: TRBD1; J: TRBJ1-4
CDR3: CASSEQGVRGTEAFF; DNA: TGCGCCAGCAGTGAGCAGGGGGTTAGGGGCACTGAAGCTTTCTTT; V: TRBV10-2; size: -; D: TRBD1; J: TRBJ1-1
CDR3: CASSLDRGDTEAFF; DNA: TGTGCCAGCAGTTTAGACAGGGGTGACACTGAAGCTTTCTTT; V: TRBV28; size: -; D: TRBD1; J: TRBJ1-1
CDR3: CATSREPQSSYEQYF; DNA: TGTGCCACCAGCAGAGAGCCACAGAGCTCCTACGAGCAGTACTTC; V: TRBV15; size: -; D: -; J: TRBJ2-7
CDR3: CASSHLQGNPYEQYF; DNA: TGCGCCAGCAGCCACCTCCAGGGGAACCCCTACGAGCAGTACTTC; V: TRBV4-1; size: -; D: -; J: TRBJ2-7
CDR3: CASSRGQAWDIQYF; DNA: TGTGCTAGCAGTCGAGGACAGGCCTGGGACATTCAGTACTTC; V: TRBV7-7; size: -; D: TRBD1; J: TRBJ2-4
CDR3: CASVGPGDFTEAFF; DNA: TGTGCCTCAGTTGGTCCGGGGGACTTCACTGAAGCTTTCTTT; V: TRBV28; size: -; D: -; J: TRBJ1-1
CDR3: CATSSGAASTNTEAFF; DNA: TGTGCCACCAGTTCAGGGGCCGCAAGCACGAACACTGAAGCTTTCTTT; V: TRBV24-1; size: -; D: -; J: TRBJ1-1
CDR3: CASSLGGGTDTEAFF; DNA: TGCGCCAGCAGCTTGGGTGGGGGGACGGACACTGAAGCTTTCTTT; V: TRBV5-1; size: -; D: -; J: TRBJ1-1
CDR3: CAISEGGLYGYTF; DNA: TGTGCCATCAGTGAAGGAGGGCTCTATGGCTACACCTTC; V: TRBV10-3; size: -; D: -; J: TRBJ1-2
CDR3: CASSVATAGGTDTQYF; DNA: TGTGCCAGCAGCGTAGCTACAGCGGGGGGCACAGATACGCAGTATTTT; V: TRBV9; size: -; D: TRBD2; J: TRBJ2-3
CDR3: CASSLVANEQYF; DNA: TGTGCCAGCAGCTTAGTAGCAAACGAGCAGTACTTC; V: TRBV7-9; size: -; D: -; J: TRBJ2-7
CDR3: CASSEQGSYGYTF; DNA: TGTGCCAGCAGCGAACAGGGGAGCTATGGCTACACCTTC; V: TRBV7-8; size: -; D: TRBD1; J: TRBJ1-2
CDR3: CASSESYGTIYF; DNA: TGCGCCAGCAGTGAGTCTTACGGCACCATATATTTT; V: TRBV10-1; size: few; D: -; J: TRBJ1-3
CDR3: CASSIAAGTNEKLFF; DNA: TGTGCCAGTAGTATAGCGGCAGGAACTAATGAAAAACTGTTTTTT; V: TRBV19; size: -; D: -; J: TRBJ1-4
CDR3: CASSLDRGGRETQYF; DNA: TGTGCCAGCAGCTTAGACCGGGGGGGCAGAGAGACCCAGTACTTC; V: TRBV7-2; size: -; D: TRBD2; J: TRBJ2-5
CDR3: CASSFLLGSREQYF; DNA: TGTGCCAGCAGCTTCCTACTAGGATCCCGCGAGCAGTACTTC; V: TRBV5-4; size: -; D: -; J: TRBJ2-7
CDR3: CASSYQGDNQPQHF; DNA: TGTGCCAGCAGCTACCAGGGGGACAATCAGCCCCAGCATTTT; V: TRBV7-9; size: -; D: TRBD1; J: TRBJ1-5